The next 19 T cell receptor beta chains were all read from a single sample in a study of blood T cell repertoires in COVID-19. Sequencing was performed with immunoSEQ multiplex PCR; in TCRdb, only in-frame clones are kept and a portion is missing. The sample comprises fewer than 350,000 clones, around 90% of which are singletons, and 4.5% to 6.5% rests with the top ten. Input material: PBMCs or T cells enriched from blood (not recorded which). These TCRs come from a man aged 55-75 years who had recovered from COVID-19.

The V gene is TRBV7-8, the J gene TRBJ2-7; 12 bases fit TRBD1. The CDR3 has 16 residues. Unmatched junction bases numbered 13, after V lost 6 bases and J lost 7 bases. Germline V gives CDR1 SGHVS, CDR2 FQNEAQ. The CDR3 region is CASRGGPGQGAREQYF. As DNA, the CDR3 is TGTGCCAGCAGGGGTGGCCCGGGACAGGGGGCGAGGGAGCAGTACTTC. Based on the CDR3 plus reference TRBV7-8 and TRBJ2-7, the full variable domain is GAGVSQSPRYKVAKRGQDVALRCDPISGHVSLFWYQQALGQGPEFLTYFQNEAQLDKSGLPSDRFFAERPEGSVSTLKIQRTQQEDSAVYLCASRGGPGQGAREQYFGPGTRLTVT.

This chain connects TRBV28 to TRBJ1-1, with D tentatively TRBD1 (5 bases). The germline V gene has CDR1 MDHEN and CDR2 SYDVKM. The CDR3 has 13 amino acids. V dropped 3 bases and J dropped 7 bases, with 12 bases sitting between them. CDR3 region: CASSFRGVVEAFF. The CDR3 DNA is TGTGCCAGCAGTTTCCGGGGGGTAGTTGAAGCTTTCTTT.

The J gene is TRBJ2-5, the V gene TRBV7-6; 10 nucleotides align to TRBD2. Germline-derived CDR1 and CDR2 are SGHVS and FNYEAQ. This CDR3 has 17 residues. Trimming took 1 base from V and 4 from J; bases not matched to a gene: 9. As DNA, the CDR3 is TGTGCCAGCAGCTTAGTTGCAGCGGGAGGGCCAGGAGAGACCCAGTACTTC. Protein: CASSLVAAGGPGETQYF.

The V call is TRBV7-2, the J call TRBJ2-5; 7 nucleotides align to TRBD1. Germline V gene lookup returns CDR1 SGHTA and CDR2 FQGNSA. V shed 4 bases, J shed 1 base, and the junction held 15 bases outside the gene matches. The CDR3 has 18 amino acids. The DNA of the CDR3 is TGTGCCAGCAGCTATGAAGGGACAGCGAGAATATCCCAAGAGACCCAGTACTTC. Protein sequence: CASSYEGTARISQETQYF.

The genes are TRBV11-2 and TRBJ1-2, with a possible D match to TRBD1 (6 bases). The CDR3 covers 15 residues. The germline CDR1 and CDR2 sequences are SGHAT and FQNNGV. Trimming pared 5 bases from V and 3 bases from J, leaving 16 bases between. This CDR3 reads CASSANPGDDYGYTF. The CDR3 coding sequence is TGTGCCAGCAGCGCAAACCCAGGGGACGACTATGGCTACACCTTC.

This chain joins TRBV9 and TRBJ2-1, with no clear D. V lost 4 bases and J lost 4, with 15 bases in between. CDR1 is SGDLS and CDR2 is YYNGEE in the germline V gene. The CDR3 spans 15 residues. CDR3 DNA: TGTGCCAGCAGCCCACGGAACAGATTTTACAATGAGCAGTTCTTC. Translation: CASSPRNRFYNEQFF.

The rearrangement uses TRBV11-3 and TRBJ2-3, with D possibly TRBD2 on 6 matching bases. Germline CDR1 is SGHNT and CDR2 is YENEEA. V shed 3 bases and J shed 2 bases, with 21 bases lying between them. The CDR3 is 18 residues long. The DNA for the CDR3 is TGTGCCAGCAGCTTGAGATTAGCGGACTGGACCCTCACAGATACGCAGTATTTT. Amino acids: CASSLRLADWTLTDTQYF.

This chain links TRBV5-1 with TRBJ2-3; 14 bases fit TRBD2. This CDR3 is built from 16 residues. Germline lookup yields CDR1 SGHRS and CDR2 YFSETQ. V was pared by 5 bases and J by 3 bases, with 5 bases of the junction left unmatched. CDR3: CASRATSGRETDTQYF. CDR3 sequence (DNA): TGCGCCAGCAGAGCGACTAGCGGGAGGGAGACAGATACGCAGTATTTT.

The rearrangement uses TRBV3-1 (or the pseudogene TRBV3-2) and TRBJ2-2; 8 bases align to TRBD1. V was clipped by 4 bases and J by 4 bases; unmatched bases: 2. The CDR3 sequence is 14 residues long. Per the germline V gene, CDR1 is LGHDT and CDR2 is YNNKEL (reference sequence). The CDR3: CASSPGTGTGELFF. The CDR3 DNA is TGTGCCAGCAGCCCGGGGACAGGCACCGGGGAGCTGTTTTTT.

The chain uses TRBV11-2 and TRBJ1-5; D is undetermined. The CDR3 covers 16 residues. V dropped 5 bases and J dropped 0 bases, with 14 bases sitting between them. Germline assignment: CDR1 SGHAT and CDR2 FQNNGV. The CDR3 nucleotides are TGTGCCAGCAGCCCCCGAGCCGCGCATAGCAATCAGCCCCAGCATTTT. It yields the protein CASSPRAAHSNQPQHF.

The chain employs TRBV20-1 and TRBJ1-2; D unresolved. From germline, CDR1 is DFQATT and CDR2 SNEGSKA (reference sequence). The CDR3 is 11 amino acids. The V gene lost 3 bases and the J gene lost 7 bases, with 9 bases spanning the gap. The DNA for the CDR3 is TGCAGTGCTAGGGAAGGGAGTGGCTACACCTTC. This codes for CSAREGSGYTF.

The chain employs TRBV2 and TRBJ2-1, with 7 bases matching TRBD2. V dropped 6 bases and J dropped 6; count of bases not matched to a gene: 14. The CDR3 consists of 16 residues. Germline V gene sequence: CDR1 SNHLY, CDR2 FYNNEI. CDR3 coding DNA: TGTGCCAGCAGGGACCTCTCTCGCGGGAGTGGCAATGAGCAGTTCTTC. It yields the protein CASRDLSRGSGNEQFF.

The chain has TRBV7-3 and TRBJ2-5; D is possibly TRBD1 (5 bases). The CDR3 contains 13 residues. V lost 1 base to trimming and J lost 3 bases, with 6 bases between them. Germline V gene lookup returns CDR1 SGHTA and CDR2 FQGTGA. Here the CDR3 DNA reads TGTGCCAGCAGCTTAAAGGGGAAAGAGACCCAGTACTTC. This codes for CASSLKGKETQYF.

In its sample, this clone was seen a few times. Other DNA sequences in the sample encode the same CDR3. This sequence joins TRBV5-1 and TRBJ2-5, with 14 bases that match TRBD2. The CDR3 sequence is 17 residues long. Germline V gives CDR1 SGHRS, CDR2 YFSETQ. V was clipped by 3 bases and J by 2 bases; unmatched bases: 6. The CDR3 DNA follows: TGCGCCAGCAGCTCCGGACTAGCGGGAGGTAATCAAGAGACCCAGTACTTC. This translates into CASSSGLAGGNQETQYF.

The chain has TRBV18 and TRBJ1-4; D unclear. V was shortened by 6 bases and J by 4 bases, with 6 bases between the two germline ends. Germline assignment: CDR1 KGHSH and CDR2 LQKENI. This CDR3 comprises 12 residues. Here the CDR3 DNA reads TGTGCCAGCTCGCGGGATAATGAAAAACTGTTTTTT. Amino acids: CASSRDNEKLFF.

The table lists this clone with a count of one. The genes are TRBV27 and TRBJ2-7; 11 positions match TRBD2. V shed 3 bases, J shed 3 bases, and the junction held 7 bases outside the gene matches. The CDR3 runs 16 residues. CDR1 and CDR2 (germline): MNHEY, SMNVEV (reference sequence). The CDR3 DNA is TGTGCCAGCAGTTTTTCCGCGGGACTAGCGGACTACGAGCAGTACTTC. This encodes CASSFSAGLADYEQYF.

J is TRBJ2-2 and V is TRBV7-3, with 9 bases lining up with TRBD2. The germline CDR1 and CDR2 sequences are SGHTA and FQGTGA. The CDR3 contains 15 residues. After removal of 5 bases from V and 6 bases from J, the junction contained 7 bases not matched to a gene. In DNA, the CDR3 is TGTGCCAGCAGCCCCTCGGGACTAGCCGCCGGGGAGCTGTTTTTT. As protein: CASSPSGLAAGELFF. The variable domain in full, completed from reference TRBV7-3 and TRBJ2-2, reads GAGVSQTPSNKVTEKGKYVELRCDPISGHTALYWYRQSLGQGPEFLIYFQGTGAADDSGLPNDRFFAVRPEGSVSTLKIQRTERGDSAVYLCASSPSGLAAGELFFGEGSRLTVL.

This clone showed up just once. The chain employs TRBV7-3 and TRBJ2-2; D not certain. The CDR3 runs 13 residues. Germline V gene data show CDR1 as SGHTA and CDR2 as FQGTGA. The V gene lost 3 bases and the J gene lost 6 bases, with 8 bases spanning the gap. DNA for the CDR3: TGTGCCAGCAGCTTCCAGGCCTCCGGGGAGCTGTTTTTT. This gives the protein CASSFQASGELFF.

The V call is TRBV28, the J call TRBJ2-7, with D tentatively TRBD2 (5 bases). Trimming took off 3 bases at V and 7 bases at J, with 16 bases between the two ends. This CDR3 comprises 14 residues. Germline values: CDR1 MDHEN, CDR2 SYDVKM. CDR3: CASSFPEVGGEQYF. For the CDR3, the DNA is TGTGCCAGCAGTTTCCCGGAGGTGGGTGGTGAGCAGTACTTC. The full variable domain, completed using reference TRBV28 and TRBJ2-7, is DVKVTQSSRYLVKRTGEKVFLECVQDMDHENMFWYRQDPGLGLRLIYFSYDVKMKEKGDIPEGYSVSREKKERFSLILESASTNQTSMYLCASSFPEVGGEQYFGPGTRLTVT.